This T cell receptor (beta chain) is drawn from a study of tumor-infiltrating lymphocytes in primary liver carcinoma. Whole-study findings and limits: Tumors significantly exceeded blood in top-250-clone fraction (p = 0.039). Pairs of tumor regions overlapped more than tumor-adjacent and tumor-blood pairs did.

This CDR3 has 15 residues. V was clipped by 8 bases and J by 0 bases, with 17 bases between them. Germline values: CDR1 SGHKS, CDR2 YYEKEE (reference sequence). TCR beta cDNA came from 400 to 500 ng total RNA, primed with a constant-region primer. Three-round nested multiplex PCR performed with slightly modified ARM-PCR produced the TCR beta libraries. The first two PCR rounds, approximately 11 cycles each, used TRBV1-TRBV30 forward primers and a C-beta reverse primer. TCRdb used MiXCR to reprocess the multiplex PCR reads, holding one entry per CDR3 protein. The profile covers 100,000 to 150,000 distinct CDR3 sequences, with 60% to 75% appearing a single time and about 8% taken by the ten largest. Co-extracted RNA and DNA came from 20-30 mg of unsorted bulk tissue. To note about this clonotype: The antigen is undetermined.

The source material was liver tumor tissue from sampling region 3. The subset is: tumor region T3, left-lateral pole. The J gene is TRBJ2-5, the V gene TRBV5-5; D not resolved. This clonotype was obtained from a woman aged 60 to 75 with primary liver carcinoma and hepatitis B virus infection. This chain's CDR3 is CASSLGFMNQETQYF. CDR3 bases: TGTGCCAGTAGCCTTGGATTCATGAACCAAGAGACCCAGTACTTC. The full variable domain, completed using reference TRBV5-5 and TRBJ2-5, is DAGVTQSPTHLIKTRGQQVTLRCSPISGHKSVSWYQQVLGQGPQFIFQYYEKEERGRGNFPDRFSARQFPNYSSELNVNALLLGDSALYLCASSLGFMNQETQYFGPGTRLLVL.